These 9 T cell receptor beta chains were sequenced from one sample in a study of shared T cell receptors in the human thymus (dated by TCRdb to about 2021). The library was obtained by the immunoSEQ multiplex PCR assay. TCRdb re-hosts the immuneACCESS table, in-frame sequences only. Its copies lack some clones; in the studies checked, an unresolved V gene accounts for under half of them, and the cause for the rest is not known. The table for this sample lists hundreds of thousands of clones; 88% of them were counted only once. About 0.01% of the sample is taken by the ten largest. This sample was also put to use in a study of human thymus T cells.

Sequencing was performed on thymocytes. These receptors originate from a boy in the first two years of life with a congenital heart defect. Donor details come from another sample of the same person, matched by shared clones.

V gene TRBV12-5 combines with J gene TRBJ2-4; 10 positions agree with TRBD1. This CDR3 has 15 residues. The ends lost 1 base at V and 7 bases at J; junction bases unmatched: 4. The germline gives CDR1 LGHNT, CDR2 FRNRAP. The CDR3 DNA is TGTGCTAGTGGTTTGGGGGGACAGGGGAAGAACATTCAGTACTTC. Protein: CASGLGGQGKNIQYF.

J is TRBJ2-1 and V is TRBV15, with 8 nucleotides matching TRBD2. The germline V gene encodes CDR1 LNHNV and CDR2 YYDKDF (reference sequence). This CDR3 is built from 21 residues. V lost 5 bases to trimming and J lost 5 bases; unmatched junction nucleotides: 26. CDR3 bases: TGTGCCACCAGCGCCCGATTGGCAGGGCCGGGGGCGGGAGGACCAAACAATGAGCAGTTCTTC. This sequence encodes CATSARLAGPGAGGPNNEQFF.

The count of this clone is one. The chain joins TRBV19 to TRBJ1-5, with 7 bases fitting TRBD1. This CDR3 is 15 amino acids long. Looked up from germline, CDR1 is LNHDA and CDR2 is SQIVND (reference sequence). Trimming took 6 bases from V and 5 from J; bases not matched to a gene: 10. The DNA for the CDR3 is TGTGCCAGTAGCCCAATCCGGGACAGAGATCAGCCCCAGCATTTT. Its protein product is CASSPIRDRDQPQHF.

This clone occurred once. CDR3 DNA sequence: TGTGCCAGCAGCCTAGCGGGAGTGGTGGATACGCAGTATTTT. Its translation: CASSLAGVVDTQYF. The rearrangement uses TRBV14 and TRBJ2-3, with 9 bases lining up with TRBD2. Unmatched junction bases numbered 5, after V lost 4 bases and J lost 6 bases. CDR1 and CDR2 (germline): SGHDN, FVKESK. The CDR3 spans 14 residues.

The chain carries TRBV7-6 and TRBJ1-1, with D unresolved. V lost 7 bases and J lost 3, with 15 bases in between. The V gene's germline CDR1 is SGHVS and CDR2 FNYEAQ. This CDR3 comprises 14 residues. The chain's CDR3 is CASTAPGEDTEAFF. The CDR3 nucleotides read TGTGCCAGCACCGCCCCTGGGGAGGACACTGAAGCTTTCTTT. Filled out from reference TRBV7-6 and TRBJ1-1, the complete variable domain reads GAGVSQSPRYKVTKRGQDVALRCDPISGHVSLYWYRQALGQGPEFLTYFNYEAQQDKSGLPNDRFSAERPEGSISTLTIQRTEQRDSAMYRCASTAPGEDTEAFFGQGTRLTVV.

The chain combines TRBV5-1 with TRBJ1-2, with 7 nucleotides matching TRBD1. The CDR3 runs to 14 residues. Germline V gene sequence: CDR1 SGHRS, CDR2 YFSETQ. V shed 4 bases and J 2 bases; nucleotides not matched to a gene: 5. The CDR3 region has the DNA TGCGCCAGCAGCCCTCGACAGGGAAACTATGGCTACACCTTC. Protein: CASSPRQGNYGYTF.

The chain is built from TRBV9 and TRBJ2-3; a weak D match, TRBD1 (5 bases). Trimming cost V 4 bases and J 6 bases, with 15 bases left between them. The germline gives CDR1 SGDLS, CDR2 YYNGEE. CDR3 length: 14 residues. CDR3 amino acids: CASSPWLGRDTQYF. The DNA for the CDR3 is TGTGCCAGCAGCCCTTGGCTGGGGCGGGATACGCAGTATTTT.

CDR3 nucleotide sequence: TGTGCTAGTGGCGCTGGACAGGGCCACGAGCAGTACTTC. Translated: CASGAGQGHEQYF. The chain combines TRBV12-5 with TRBJ2-7, with 8 bases fitting TRBD1. The V gene end was trimmed by 6 bases and the J gene end by 5 bases; junction bases not matched to a gene: 6. Germline CDR1 reads LGHNT; CDR2 reads FRNRAP. The CDR3 spans 13 residues.

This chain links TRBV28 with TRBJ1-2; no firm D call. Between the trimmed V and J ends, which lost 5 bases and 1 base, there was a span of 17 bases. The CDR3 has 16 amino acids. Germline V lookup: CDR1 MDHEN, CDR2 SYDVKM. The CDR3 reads CASSPIDRTYNYGYTF. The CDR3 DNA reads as TGTGCCAGCAGTCCAATCGACCGGACTTATAACTATGGCTACACCTTC.